The entry below describes one T cell receptor beta chain. Preparing the TCRbeta library involved the use of unique molecular identifiers. TCRdb reprocessed the PCR reads with MiXCR, giving one entry per CDR3 protein. The data show over 550,000 distinct CDR3 sequences, about 10% seen once. The sample comes from a study of T-cell reconstitution after alpha-beta-depleted transplantation in children. Germline loops: CDR1 MDHEN, CDR2 SYDVKM. The J segment lost 2 bases and the V segment lost 3 bases, leaving 4 bases of the junction unmatched. This CDR3 is built from 14 residues. This clonotype was sampled from a human donor who donated a stem cell graft to a child with acute myeloid leukemia. This material consisted of PBMCs from the stem cell graft donor, taken from the stem cell graft. This sequence joins TRBV28 and TRBJ2-7; 7 bases are shared with TRBD1. Here the CDR3 reads CASSFTDRTYEQYF. CDR3 nucleotides: TGTGCCAGCAGTTTTACGGACAGGACCTACGAGCAGTACTTC.